Listed here are 5 T cell receptor beta chains from one sample, sequenced in a study of control samples from healthy donors and cancer patients. Some clones are missing from TCRdb's copy, which holds only in-frame ones; the method was immunoSEQ multiplex PCR. The table lists some 90,000 clones, 86% of them singletons. Sequenced: blood. The receptors were sampled from a woman aged 45-59 years in good health.

V usage is TRBV11-1 and J usage is TRBJ2-2; D remains ambiguous. The germline CDR1 and CDR2 sequences are SGHAT and FQDESV (reference sequence). V was trimmed by 0 bases and J by 3 bases, leaving 5 bases between them. This CDR3 contains 14 residues. The CDR3 is CASSLARDTGELFF. CDR3 bases: TGTGCCAGCAGCTTAGCGCGAGACACCGGGGAGCTGTTTTTT.

The chain joins TRBV9 to TRBJ2-7; 10 positions match TRBD1. The CDR3 extends over 14 amino acids. The germline gives CDR1 SGDLS, CDR2 YYNGEE. J was trimmed by 3 bases and V by 2 bases; bases with no gene match: 2. The DNA for the CDR3 is TGTGCCAGCAGCGTCCGGGACAGGGGCTACGAGCAGTACTTC. Translated, it gives CASSVRDRGYEQYF.

The chain links TRBV18 to TRBJ1-1, with 8 nucleotides matching TRBD1. The germline V gene encodes CDR1 KGHSH and CDR2 LQKENI. Unmatched junction bases numbered 4, after V lost 3 bases and J lost 1 base. The CDR3 length is 15 residues. The CDR3 reads CASSPTGAANTEAFF. CDR3 sequence (DNA): TGTGCCAGCTCACCGACAGGGGCTGCGAACACTGAAGCTTTCTTT. Based on the CDR3 plus reference TRBV18 and TRBJ1-1, the full variable domain is NAGVMQNPRHLVRRRGQEARLRCSPMKGHSHVYWYRQLPEEGLKFMVYLQKENIIDESGMPKERFSAEFPKEGPSILRIQQVVRGDSAAYFCASSPTGAANTEAFFGQGTRLTVV.

The rearrangement joins TRBV18 to TRBJ1-2; 7 nucleotides align to TRBD1. CDR3 length: 14 amino acids. The V gene end was trimmed by 3 bases and the J gene end by 7 bases; junction bases not matched to a gene: 8. CDR1 is KGHSH, CDR2 LQKENI, per germline. The chain's CDR3 is CASSPTGLASGYTF. DNA of the CDR3: TGTGCCAGCTCACCGACAGGGTTAGCAAGTGGCTACACCTTC.

The J gene is TRBJ2-1, the V gene TRBV27; TRBD2 aligns across 10 bases. Trimming removed 5 bases from V and 11 bases from J; junction bases left unmatched: 12. The CDR3 length is 15 residues. Per the germline V gene, CDR1 is MNHEY and CDR2 is SMNVEV (reference sequence). CDR3 nucleotides: TGTGCCAGCAGTCCCGCCCTAGCGGGGGTTAGTAAGCAGTTCTTC. It is translated as CASSPALAGVSKQFF.